The sequence of this T cell receptor (beta chain) was determined in a study of CD8+CD57+ T cells in acquired aplastic anemia. Only patients with CD8+CD57+ cell expansion on flow cytometry were chosen for sequencing. This CDR3 spans 16 amino acids. V lost 5 bases to trimming and J lost 6 bases, with 20 bases between them. Germline assignment: CDR1 LNHDA and CDR2 SQIVND (reference sequence). This clonotype was seen many times. Profiles of TCR beta VDJ and CDR3 were generated from a genomic DNA template. TCRdb itself ran the reads through MiXCR, one entry per CDR3 protein. The sample holds some 170,000 distinct CDR3 sequences, under 55% seen once.

This sequence joins TRBV19 and TRBJ1-5, with a possible D match to TRBD1 (6 bases). Input material: sorted CD4+, CD8+, or CD8+CD57+ T cells (not recorded which) from PBMCs. This sequence originates from a human donor with aplastic anemia. CDR3 sequence: CASSRFFTTGFQPQHF. The DNA of the CDR3 is TGTGCCAGTAGTCGCTTCTTTACGACAGGATTTCAGCCCCAGCATTTT.